This TCR beta chain was documented in a study of identical twins. Notes on the study in general: Whereas memory repertoires showed no such difference, abundant cord blood beta clonotypes carried fewer insertions.

A universal primer site was incorporated via template switching, and the cDNA contained unique molecular identifiers. TCRdb re-called the 5' RACE reads with MiXCR, one entry per CDR3 protein. The sample has under 300,000 distinct CDR3 sequences; 6.5% are singletons. Per the germline V gene, CDR1 is GTSNPN and CDR2 is SVGIG (reference sequence). Trimming took 6 bases from V and 0 from J; bases not matched to a gene: 2. CDR3 length: 13 residues. Comment on this clonotype: Its antigen is as yet unknown.

These data are also associated with another study on T cells expressing NK-cell markers. That paper adds: With respect to HCMV, seven of the eight sequenced donors were seropositive, and one was seronegative. The study found these clonotypes also leading the CD3+CD56-NKG2C+ fraction in a few donors.

This sequence originates from a young woman in good health. The specimen was CD8+ T cells sorted from blood. V gene TRBV30 combines with J gene TRBJ2-3, with 8 bases lining up with TRBD2. The CDR3 spells CACTSGSTDTQYF. As DNA, the CDR3 is TGTGCCTGTACTAGCGGAAGCACAGATACGCAGTATTTT.